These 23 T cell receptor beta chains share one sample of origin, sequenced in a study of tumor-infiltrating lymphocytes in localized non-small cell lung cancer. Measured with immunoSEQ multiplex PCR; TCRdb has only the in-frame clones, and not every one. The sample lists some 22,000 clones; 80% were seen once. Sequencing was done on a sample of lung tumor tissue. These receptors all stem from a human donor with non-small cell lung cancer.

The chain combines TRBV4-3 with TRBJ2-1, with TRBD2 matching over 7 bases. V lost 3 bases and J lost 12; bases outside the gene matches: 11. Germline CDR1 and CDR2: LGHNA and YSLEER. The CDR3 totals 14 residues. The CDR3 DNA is TGCGCCAGCAGCCAGGTAACTAGCGCGCTTGGGCAGTTCTTC. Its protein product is CASSQVTSALGQFF.

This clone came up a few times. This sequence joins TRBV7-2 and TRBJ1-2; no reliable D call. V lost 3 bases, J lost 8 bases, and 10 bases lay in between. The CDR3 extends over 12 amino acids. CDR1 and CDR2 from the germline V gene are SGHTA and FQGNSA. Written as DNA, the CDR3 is TGTGCCAGCAGCTTTGAGGGCCGGGGCTACACCTTC. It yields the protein CASSFEGRGYTF.

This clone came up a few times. The CDR3 protein is CSVRTVGDYGYTF. CDR3 DNA: TGCAGCGTCCGAACTGTCGGAGACTATGGCTACACCTTC. The chain carries TRBV29-1 and TRBJ1-2; the D is unclear. The germline V gene encodes CDR1 SQVTM and CDR2 ANQGSEA. V was clipped by 6 bases and J by 3 bases, with 14 bases between them. The CDR3 sequence is 13 residues long.

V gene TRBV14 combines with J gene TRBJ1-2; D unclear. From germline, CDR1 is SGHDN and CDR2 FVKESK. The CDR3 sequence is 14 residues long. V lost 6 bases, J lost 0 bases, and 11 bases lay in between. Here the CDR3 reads CASRKGGTNYGYTF. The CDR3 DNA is TGTGCCAGCAGGAAGGGAGGAACTAACTATGGCTACACCTTC.

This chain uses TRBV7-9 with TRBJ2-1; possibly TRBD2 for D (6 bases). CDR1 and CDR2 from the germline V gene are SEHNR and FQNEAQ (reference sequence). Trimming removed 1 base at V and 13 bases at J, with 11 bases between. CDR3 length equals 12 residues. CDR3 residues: CASSLEAGRQFF. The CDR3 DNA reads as TGTGCCAGCAGCTTAGAAGCGGGCCGACAGTTCTTC. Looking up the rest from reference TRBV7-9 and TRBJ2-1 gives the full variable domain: DTGVSQNPRHKITKRGQNVTFRCDPISEHNRLYWYRQTLGQGPEFLTYFQNEAQLEKSRLLSDRFSAERPKGSFSTLEIQRTEQGDSAMYLCASSLEAGRQFFGPGTRLTVL.

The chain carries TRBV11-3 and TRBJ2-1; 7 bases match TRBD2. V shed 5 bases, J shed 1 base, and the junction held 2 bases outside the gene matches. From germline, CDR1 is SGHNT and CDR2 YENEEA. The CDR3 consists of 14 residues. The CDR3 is CASSQRGSYNEQFF. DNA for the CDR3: TGTGCCAGCAGCCAGCGGGGTTCCTACAATGAGCAGTTCTTC.

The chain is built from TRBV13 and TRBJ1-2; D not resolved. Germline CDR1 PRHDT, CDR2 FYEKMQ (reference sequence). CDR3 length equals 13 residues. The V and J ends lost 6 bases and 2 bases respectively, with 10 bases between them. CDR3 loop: CASSLRRNYGYTF. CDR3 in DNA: TGTGCCAGCAGTCTCAGGAGAAACTATGGCTACACCTTC.

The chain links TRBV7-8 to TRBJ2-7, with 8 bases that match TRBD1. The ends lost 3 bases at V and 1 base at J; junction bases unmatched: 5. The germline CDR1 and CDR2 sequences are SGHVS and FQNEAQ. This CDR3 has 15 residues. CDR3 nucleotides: TGTGCCAGCAGCTTCCGACAGGGGATTTCCTACGAGCAGTACTTC. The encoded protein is CASSFRQGISYEQYF.

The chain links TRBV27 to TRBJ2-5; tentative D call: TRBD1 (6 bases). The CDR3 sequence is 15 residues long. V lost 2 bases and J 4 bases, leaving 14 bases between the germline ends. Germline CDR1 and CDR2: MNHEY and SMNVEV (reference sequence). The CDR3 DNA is TGTGCCAGCAGTTTAGGGTCGAGGGGGAGAGAGACCCAGTACTTC. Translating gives CASSLGSRGRETQYF.

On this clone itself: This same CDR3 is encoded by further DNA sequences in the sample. CDR3 sequence: CASSIQISNQPQHF. The CDR3 DNA sequence: TGTGCCAGTAGTATTCAGATTAGCAATCAGCCCCAGCATTTT. The V gene is TRBV19, the J gene TRBJ1-5; D is undetermined. Per the germline V gene, CDR1 is LNHDA and CDR2 is SQIVND (reference sequence). V shed 3 bases and J shed 0 bases, with 6 bases lying between them. The CDR3 totals 14 residues.

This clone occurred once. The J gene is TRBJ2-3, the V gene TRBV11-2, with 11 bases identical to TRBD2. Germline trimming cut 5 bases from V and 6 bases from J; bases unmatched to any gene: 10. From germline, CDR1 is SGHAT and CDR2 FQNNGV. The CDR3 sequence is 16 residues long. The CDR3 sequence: CASSPRLAGTGDTQYF. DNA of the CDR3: TGTGCCAGCAGCCCTCGACTAGCGGGAACTGGGGATACGCAGTATTTT.

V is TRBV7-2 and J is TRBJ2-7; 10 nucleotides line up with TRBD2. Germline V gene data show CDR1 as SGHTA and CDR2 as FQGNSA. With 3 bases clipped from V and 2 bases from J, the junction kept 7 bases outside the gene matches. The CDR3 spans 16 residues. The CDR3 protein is CASSFTSGDLTYEQYF. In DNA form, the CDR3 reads TGTGCCAGCAGCTTTACTAGCGGGGATCTAACCTACGAGCAGTACTTC.

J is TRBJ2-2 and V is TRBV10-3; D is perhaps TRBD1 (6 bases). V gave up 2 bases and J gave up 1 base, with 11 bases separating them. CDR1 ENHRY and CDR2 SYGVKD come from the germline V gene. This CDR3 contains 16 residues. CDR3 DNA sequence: TGTGCCATCAGTGAGCAACAGGGTGGGAACACCGGGGAGCTGTTTTTT. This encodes CAISEQQGGNTGELFF.

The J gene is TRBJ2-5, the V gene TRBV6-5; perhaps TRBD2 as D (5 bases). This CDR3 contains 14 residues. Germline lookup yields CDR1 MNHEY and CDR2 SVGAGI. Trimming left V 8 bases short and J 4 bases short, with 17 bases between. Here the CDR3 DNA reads TGTGCCAGCGGTCCGCCGGGGAATATAGAGACCCAGTACTTC. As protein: CASGPPGNIETQYF.

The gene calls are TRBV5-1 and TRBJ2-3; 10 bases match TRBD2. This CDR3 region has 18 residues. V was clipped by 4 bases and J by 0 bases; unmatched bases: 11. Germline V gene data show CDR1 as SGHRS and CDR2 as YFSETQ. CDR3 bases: TGCGCCAGCAGCGGTGGGGTGACTAGCGGGTCTAGCACAGATACGCAGTATTTT. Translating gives CASSGGVTSGSSTDTQYF.

The CDR3 loop is CASSSQGMRTEAFF. CDR3 in DNA: TGTGCCAGCAGTTCACAGGGGATGCGCACTGAAGCTTTCTTT. The V call is TRBV28, the J call TRBJ1-1, with 7 nucleotides matching TRBD1. Germline loops: CDR1 MDHEN, CDR2 SYDVKM. The length of the CDR3 is 14 residues. The trim removed 4 bases at V and 4 bases at J, leaving 6 bases unmatched. Filled out from reference TRBV28 and TRBJ1-1, the complete variable domain reads DVKVTQSSRYLVKRTGEKVFLECVQDMDHENMFWYRQDPGLGLRLIYFSYDVKMKEKGDIPEGYSVSREKKERFSLILESASTNQTSMYLCASSSQGMRTEAFFGQGTRLTVV.

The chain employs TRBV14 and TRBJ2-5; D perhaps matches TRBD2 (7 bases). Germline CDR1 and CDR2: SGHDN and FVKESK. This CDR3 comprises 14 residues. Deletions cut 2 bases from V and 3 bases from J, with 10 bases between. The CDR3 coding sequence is TGTGCCAGCAGCCAACGGGGGGCCAAAGAGACCCAGTACTTC. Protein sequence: CASSQRGAKETQYF.

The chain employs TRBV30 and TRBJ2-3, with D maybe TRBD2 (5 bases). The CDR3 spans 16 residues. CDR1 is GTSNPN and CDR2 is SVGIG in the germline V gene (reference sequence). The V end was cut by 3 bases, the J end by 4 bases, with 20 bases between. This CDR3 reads CAWRPRKAGFADTQYF. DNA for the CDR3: TGTGCCTGGAGACCACGAAAGGCGGGTTTTGCAGATACGCAGTATTTT.

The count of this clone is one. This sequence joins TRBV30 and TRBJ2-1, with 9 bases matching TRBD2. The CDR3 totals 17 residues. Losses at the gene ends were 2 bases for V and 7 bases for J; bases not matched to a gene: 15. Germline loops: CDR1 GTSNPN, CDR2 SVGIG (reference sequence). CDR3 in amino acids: CAWSSVGFSGRGNEQFF. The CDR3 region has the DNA TGTGCCTGGAGTTCGGTCGGCTTTAGCGGGAGAGGGAATGAGCAGTTCTTC.

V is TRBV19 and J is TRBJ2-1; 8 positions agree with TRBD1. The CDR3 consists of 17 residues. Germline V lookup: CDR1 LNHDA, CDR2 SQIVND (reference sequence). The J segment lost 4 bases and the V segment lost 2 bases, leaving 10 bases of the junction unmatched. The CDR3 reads CASSIRVWQGAYNEQFF. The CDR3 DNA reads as TGTGCCAGTAGTATAAGGGTGTGGCAGGGGGCGTACAATGAGCAGTTCTTC. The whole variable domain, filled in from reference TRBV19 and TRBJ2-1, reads DGGITQSPKYLFRKEGQNVTLSCEQNLNHDAMYWYRQDPGQGLRLIYYSQIVNDFQKGDIAEGYSVSREKKESFPLTVTSAQKNPTAFYLCASSIRVWQGAYNEQFFGPGTRLTVL.

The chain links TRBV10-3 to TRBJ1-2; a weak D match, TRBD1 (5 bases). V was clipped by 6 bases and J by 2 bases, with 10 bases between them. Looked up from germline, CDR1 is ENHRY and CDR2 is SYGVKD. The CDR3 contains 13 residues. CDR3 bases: TGTGCCATCAGCCCCCAGGGAAACTATGGCTACACCTTC. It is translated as CAISPQGNYGYTF.

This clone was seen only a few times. As DNA, the CDR3 is TGTGCCAGCAGCTGGGGTTCCTACGAGCAGTACTTC. Its translation: CASSWGSYEQYF. J is TRBJ2-7 and V is TRBV11-2; no clear D. CDR3 length equals 12 residues. Germline lookup yields CDR1 SGHAT and CDR2 FQNNGV. Trimming removed 4 bases from V and 1 base from J, with 5 bases in between.

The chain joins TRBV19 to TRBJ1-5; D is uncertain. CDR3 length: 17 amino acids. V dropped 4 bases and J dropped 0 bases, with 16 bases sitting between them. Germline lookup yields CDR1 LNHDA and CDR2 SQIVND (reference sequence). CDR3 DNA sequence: TGTGCCAGTAGTACCTTGGGCGTGTACGATAGCAATCAGCCCCAGCATTTT. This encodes CASSTLGVYDSNQPQHF.